What follows is one TCR beta chain and its context. Assay used: immunoSEQ multiplex PCR; TCRdb lists only in-frame clones, some missing. The data show some 300,000 clones, around nine tenths seen once. This sample was taken from a study of blood T cell repertoires in COVID-19. Study-wide background: Both acute and convalescent COVID-19 samples were obtained from the United States, Italy and Spain. T cells, B-cell-depleted T cells, or PBMCs provided the cDNA or gDNA that served as material.

Germline V gene data show CDR1 as SGHRS and CDR2 as YFSETQ. The CDR3 totals 17 residues. The trim removed 1 base at V and 8 bases at J, leaving 12 bases unmatched. The source of this sequence is an older man with acute or convalescent COVID-19. The gene calls are TRBV5-1 and TRBJ1-2; 12 bases match TRBD1. Sequencing input: peripheral blood. CDR3: CASSLSSGTGGLEGYTF. CDR3 coding DNA: TGCGCCAGCAGCTTGTCTTCCGGGACAGGGGGCTTGGAGGGCTACACCTTC.